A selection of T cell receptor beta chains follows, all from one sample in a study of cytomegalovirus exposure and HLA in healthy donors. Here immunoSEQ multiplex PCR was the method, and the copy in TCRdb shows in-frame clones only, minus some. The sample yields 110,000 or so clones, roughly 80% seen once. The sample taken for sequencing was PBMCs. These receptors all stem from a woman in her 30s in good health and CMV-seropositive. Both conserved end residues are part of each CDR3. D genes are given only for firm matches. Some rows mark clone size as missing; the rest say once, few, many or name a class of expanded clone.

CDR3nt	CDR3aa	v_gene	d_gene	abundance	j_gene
TGTGCCAGCAGTGAGCGGGAAACCAATGAGCAGTTCTTC	CASSERETNEQFF	TRBV6-1	.	.	TRBJ2-1
TGTGCCACCCTCCCGAGATATTCCTCTGGGGCCAACGTCCTGACTTTC	CATLPRYSSGANVLTF	TRBV19	.	once	TRBJ2-6
TGTGCCAGCAGTGTCGGGACAGGGGCGTATACCGGGGAGCTGTTTTTT	CASSVGTGAYTGELFF	TRBV27	TRBD1	.	TRBJ2-2
TGTGCCTGGAGTGTAGGTCCGGGAGAGCAGTACTTC	CAWSVGPGEQYF	TRBV30	.	.	TRBJ2-7
TGTGCCAGCCTTAAGACAGGGGCCGATGAAGCTTTCTTT	CASLKTGADEAFF	TRBV6-1	TRBD1	once	TRBJ1-1
TGCAGCGCCACAGGGTCACCCTACGAGCAGTACTTC	CSATGSPYEQYF	TRBV29-1	.	.	TRBJ2-7
TGTGCCAGCAGCTATGGGACAGGGATAACTGAAGCTTTCTTT	CASSYGTGITEAFF	TRBV11-1	TRBD1	.	TRBJ1-1
TGTGCCAGCAGTTACTCTTATGGGCAGGGGGGTAGCGAGCAGTACTTC	CASSYSYGQGGSEQYF	TRBV6-5	.	.	TRBJ2-7
TGTGCCTGGAGTGTAAGGCTAGCGGGCCAGGAGCAGTACTTC	CAWSVRLAGQEQYF	TRBV30	TRBD2	.	TRBJ2-7
TGTGCTAGCAGCACAGACAGGGCCACAGATACGCAGTATTTT	CASSTDRATDTQYF	TRBV7-7	TRBD1	.	TRBJ2-3
TGTGCCAGCTCACCACCTATGGCAGGGGCCACAGATACGCAGTATTTT	CASSPPMAGATDTQYF	TRBV18	.	.	TRBJ2-3
TGTGCCAGCAGCTCCAATAACCCATCAGGCTATGGCTACACCTTC	CASSSNNPSGYGYTF	TRBV7-9	.	few	TRBJ1-2
TGTGCCAGCAGCCAAGGGACTAGTCGGAAAACGCAGTATTTT	CASSQGTSRKTQYF	TRBV4-2	TRBD2	.	TRBJ2-3
TGTGCCAGCAGCTTGGGGAGCGGGGCGTCCTACGAGCAGTACTTC	CASSLGSGASYEQYF	TRBV5-4	TRBD2	.	TRBJ2-7
TGTGCCAGCAGTTCCCTGGAGGTACAGGGAGGGTACAATGAGCAGTTCTTC	CASSSLEVQGGYNEQFF	TRBV27	.	.	TRBJ2-1
TGTGCCAGCAGTTTATGGGGCAGGGCCGAAAAACTGTTTTTT	CASSLWGRAEKLFF	TRBV27	.	.	TRBJ1-4
TGTGCCTGGAGTGTACTCAATTACGAGCAATACTTC	CAWSVLNYEQYF	TRBV30	.	.	TRBJ2-7
TGCAGCTACAGGGACGGGGCCTACGAGCAGTACTTC	CSYRDGAYEQYF	TRBV29-1	.	.	TRBJ2-7
TGTGCCAGCAGCTTACAGGGCTACGAGCAGTACTTC	CASSLQGYEQYF	TRBV7-2	.	.	TRBJ2-7
TGTGCCAGCAGCGGAGAGAGCTCCTATAATTCACCCCTCCACTTT	CASSGESSYNSPLHF	TRBV9	.	.	TRBJ1-6
TGTGCCAGCAGCACACAGCGGGGCTTACAAGAGACCCAGTACTTC	CASSTQRGLQETQYF	TRBV5-6	TRBD2	.	TRBJ2-5
TGTGCCAGTAGACAGGGGGCCGGGAACACTGAAGCTTTCTTT	CASRQGAGNTEAFF	TRBV19	TRBD1	.	TRBJ1-1
TGTGCCAGCAGCAACAACAGGAACACCGGGGAGCTGTTTTTT	CASSNNRNTGELFF	TRBV6-6	.	few	TRBJ2-2
TGTGCCAGCAGCGTAGACCAGACGGGGGGTGAAAAACTGTTTTTT	CASSVDQTGGEKLFF	TRBV9	.	once	TRBJ1-4
TGCGCCAGCTTTCGGACTGGTACGAACACCGGGGAGCTGTTTTTT	CASFRTGTNTGELFF	TRBV5-1	.	.	TRBJ2-2
TGTGCCAGCAGCTTATGGTCCCAGGGGGTAAATGAGCAGTTCTTC	CASSLWSQGVNEQFF	TRBV11-3	TRBD1	.	TRBJ2-1
TGCGCCAGCAGCTTGTACAGGGTGAACACTGAAGCTTTCTTT	CASSLYRVNTEAFF	TRBV5-1	.	few	TRBJ1-1
TGTGCCAGCAGCTTAGGGGGGGTTTCTGGGGCACCCCTCGGTGAAAAACTGTTTTTT	CASSLGGVSGAPLGEKLFF	TRBV11-2	.	.	TRBJ1-4
TGTGCCAGCTCCGGGGGAGGCTACACCTTC	CASSGGGYTF	TRBV6-6	.	.	TRBJ1-2
TGTGCCAGTATAAGGATCGGGGGGGACACTGAAGCTTTCTTT	CASIRIGGDTEAFF	TRBV19	.	.	TRBJ1-1
TGTGCCAGCATTCTGGGGGGGTTTAATGAAAAACTGTTTTTT	CASILGGFNEKLFF	TRBV6-1	.	few	TRBJ1-4
TGTGCCAGCAGCCAGATGGGACAGGAGAATGAAAAACTGTTTTTT	CASSQMGQENEKLFF	TRBV16	TRBD1	few	TRBJ1-4
TGTGCCAGTAACGAGGGCCAATCCTACGAGCAGTACTTC	CASNEGQSYEQYF	TRBV19	.	.	TRBJ2-7
TGTGCCAGCAGCGGACGGGACAGGGCCCAGCTGGTGAAGTACTTC	CASSGRDRAQLVKYF	TRBV5-6	TRBD1	few	TRBJ2-7
TGCAGCTCTACCATCGGGACAGCTGAAGCTTTCTTT	CSSTIGTAEAFF	TRBV29-1	TRBD1	.	TRBJ1-1
TGTGCCAGCAAGATCGACAGTAAACTCTCCTACGAGCAGTACTTC	CASKIDSKLSYEQYF	TRBV11-3	.	once	TRBJ2-7
TGTGCCATCAGTGATCAACAGGGGGCGGAGACCCAGTACTTC	CAISDQQGAETQYF	TRBV10-3	TRBD1	few	TRBJ2-5
TGTGCCAGCAGCTCGAGGGACAGGGGGTATACAGATACGCAGTATTTT	CASSSRDRGYTDTQYF	TRBV5-4	TRBD1	.	TRBJ2-3
TGTGCCAGCAGTCCTACTAGCGGGAGATACAATGAGCAGTTCTTC	CASSPTSGRYNEQFF	TRBV2	TRBD2	.	TRBJ2-1
TGTGCCAGCAGCTCCATAACCGGGATGTCCGGCTACGAGCAGTACTTC	CASSSITGMSGYEQYF	TRBV7-9	.	.	TRBJ2-7
TGTGCCATCGAGGAGGCATATGGCTACACCTTC	CAIEEAYGYTF	TRBV19	.	.	TRBJ1-2
TGCGCCAGCAGCATCCAGGGGTACCAAGAGACCCAGTACTTC	CASSIQGYQETQYF	TRBV5-1	.	.	TRBJ2-5
TGCGCCAGCAGCGAGTCCCGGGACAGGGTACGGGGCGGGGGGGTAGGCACAGATACGCAGTATTTT	CASSESRDRVRGGGVGTDTQYF	TRBV5-1	.	once	TRBJ2-3
TGTGCCAGCAGCGGTAAAGCGGGGGACCTCCGTGATACGCAGTATTTT	CASSGKAGDLRDTQYF	TRBV21-1	.	.	TRBJ2-3
TGTGCCAGCAGTTACTCCACTAGCGGGGTCTCGGATGAGCAGTTCTTC	CASSYSTSGVSDEQFF	TRBV6-5	TRBD2	few	TRBJ2-1
TGTGCCAGCAGTGAAAGTAGCGGAGAACCCTACGAGCAGTACTTC	CASSESSGEPYEQYF	TRBV2	.	.	TRBJ2-7
TGTGCCAGCAGCCCCGACAGGGGTGGTTCACCCCTCCACTTT	CASSPDRGGSPLHF	TRBV9	TRBD1	.	TRBJ1-6
TGCGCCAGCAGCTTTGACAGGAGCACAGATACGCAGTATTTT	CASSFDRSTDTQYF	TRBV5-1	.	.	TRBJ2-3
TGTGCCAGCAGCATGACAGGGCGGGAAGCTGAAGCTTTCTTT	CASSMTGREAEAFF	TRBV6-5	TRBD1	.	TRBJ1-1
TGTGCCAGTAGTCCCGGGGGGGCATCCTACGAGCAGTACTTC	CASSPGGASYEQYF	TRBV19	TRBD2	.	TRBJ2-7
TGCGCCAGCAGCTTGGACTTAACGACAGGGGGTACACCCACGATGATTTCTGGGGCCAACGTCCTGACTTTC	CASSLDLTTGGTPTMISGANVLTF	TRBV5-1	TRBD1	.	TRBJ2-6
TGTGCCTGGAGTGTACTCCGGGGCATGGGAGGGCTTGTCGAGCAGTACTTC	CAWSVLRGMGGLVEQYF	TRBV30	TRBD2	few	TRBJ2-7
TGTGCCAGCAGCCCAACAGGGGCGGCGACTGAAGCTTTCTTT	CASSPTGAATEAFF	TRBV7-9	TRBD1	.	TRBJ1-1
TGTGCCAGCAGTCTGACTAGCGCGGCACTAACGGCCCAGTACTTC	CASSLTSAALTAQYF	TRBV14	TRBD2	.	TRBJ2-5